The rows below give T cell receptor beta chains drawn from one sample of a study of memory CD4+ T cells and cytomegalovirus serostatus. Using immunoSEQ multiplex PCR, the repertoire was profiled, and TCRdb retains in-frame clones only, with some absent. This sample has roughly 39,000 clones, with about three quarters found just once. Sequencing was carried out using memory CD4+ T cells from blood. These receptors all come from an adult in good health and CMV-seronegative. The CDR3 runs from the conserved cysteine through the conserved F or W. The D gene is left open where the match is weak. Where a row states a size, it is once, few, many or the class of an expanded clone; other rows omit it.

clone size: -
J gene: TRBJ1-2
D gene: -
V gene: TRBV2
CDR3 protein: CASVGDGYTF
CDR3 DNA: TGTGCCAGCGTTGGCGATGGCTACACCTTC

clone size: -
J gene: TRBJ1-5
D gene: -
V gene: TRBV30
CDR3 protein: CAWSGTINQPQHF
CDR3 DNA: TGTGCCTGGAGTGGGACAATAAATCAGCCCCAGCATTTT

clone size: -
J gene: TRBJ2-2
D gene: -
V gene: TRBV6-5
CDR3 protein: CASTKGRRTGELFF
CDR3 DNA: TGTGCCAGCACCAAGGGACGACGCACCGGGGAGCTGTTTTTT

clone size: -
J gene: TRBJ2-7
D gene: TRBD1
V gene: TRBV5-1
CDR3 protein: CASSRDRNYEQYF
CDR3 DNA: TGCGCCAGCAGCCGGGACAGGAACTACGAGCAGTACTTC

clone size: -
J gene: TRBJ1-2
D gene: TRBD1
V gene: TRBV5-1
CDR3 protein: CASSRGRGENGYTF
CDR3 DNA: TGCGCCAGCAGTAGGGGGCGCGGGGAGAATGGCTACACCTTC

clone size: -
J gene: TRBJ1-2
D gene: -
V gene: TRBV19
CDR3 protein: CASATRVKANYGYTF
CDR3 DNA: TGTGCCAGCGCGACCAGAGTAAAAGCTAACTATGGCTACACCTTC

clone size: few
J gene: TRBJ2-1
D gene: -
V gene: TRBV6-1
CDR3 protein: CASREGLGYNEQFF
CDR3 DNA: TGTGCCAGCAGGGAGGGTCTAGGTTACAATGAGCAGTTCTTC

clone size: -
J gene: TRBJ1-6
D gene: -
V gene: TRBV2
CDR3 protein: CASSGARSSYNSPLHF
CDR3 DNA: TGTGCCAGCAGTGGTGCCCGGAGCTCCTATAATTCACCCCTCCACTTT

clone size: once
J gene: TRBJ1-1
D gene: -
V gene: TRBV6-5
CDR3 protein: CASSLSLGNTEAFF
CDR3 DNA: TGTGCCAGCAGTTTGAGTTTGGGTAACACTGAAGCTTTCTTT

clone size: -
J gene: TRBJ1-4
D gene: TRBD1
V gene: TRBV2
CDR3 protein: CAADRGKNEKLFF
CDR3 DNA: TGTGCCGCCGACAGGGGGAAGAATGAAAAACTGTTTTTT

clone size: -
J gene: TRBJ1-1
D gene: -
V gene: TRBV7-8
CDR3 protein: CASSSQSGVAGEAFF
CDR3 DNA: TGTGCCAGCAGCTCCCAATCAGGGGTTGCGGGTGAAGCTTTCTTT

clone size: -
J gene: TRBJ2-7
D gene: -
V gene: TRBV2
CDR3 protein: CASTMEGGPSYEQYF
CDR3 DNA: TGTGCCAGCACCATGGAGGGGGGGCCGAGCTACGAGCAGTACTTC

clone size: medium-sized
J gene: TRBJ1-2
D gene: -
V gene: TRBV6-5
CDR3 protein: CASSYSRGNGYTF
CDR3 DNA: TGTGCCAGCAGTTACTCGAGAGGGAACGGCTACACCTTC

clone size: -
J gene: TRBJ2-5
D gene: -
V gene: TRBV14
CDR3 protein: CASSQDRGQETQYF
CDR3 DNA: TGTGCCAGCAGCCAAGACAGGGGCCAAGAGACCCAGTACTTC

clone size: -
J gene: TRBJ1-1
D gene: -
V gene: TRBV19
CDR3 protein: CASQAQMNTEAFF
CDR3 DNA: TGTGCCAGCCAGGCCCAGATGAACACTGAAGCTTTCTTT

clone size: -
J gene: TRBJ1-6
D gene: -
V gene: TRBV2
CDR3 protein: CASSESRTDSSPLHF
CDR3 DNA: TGTGCCAGCAGTGAATCCCGGACGGATTCTTCACCCCTCCACTTT

clone size: -
J gene: TRBJ1-6
D gene: TRBD1
V gene: TRBV2
CDR3 protein: CASRQGWSDSPLHF
CDR3 DNA: TGTGCCAGTCGACAGGGATGGTCAGATTCACCCCTCCACTTT

clone size: -
J gene: TRBJ2-7
D gene: -
V gene: TRBV11-3
CDR3 protein: CASIDPPGRTRGAYEQYF
CDR3 DNA: TGTGCCAGCATAGACCCCCCCGGGCGAACGAGGGGGGCCTACGAGCAGTACTTC

clone size: -
J gene: TRBJ2-2
D gene: TRBD2
V gene: TRBV27
CDR3 protein: CASSLGREGGELFF
CDR3 DNA: TGTGCCAGCAGTTTAGGCAGGGAGGGAGGGGAGCTGTTTTTT

clone size: few
J gene: TRBJ1-1
D gene: -
V gene: TRBV4-1
CDR3 protein: CASSPRWRDSEAFF
CDR3 DNA: TGCGCCAGCAGCCCCCGTTGGCGGGACTCTGAAGCTTTCTTT

clone size: -
J gene: TRBJ1-1
D gene: -
V gene: TRBV30
CDR3 protein: CAWSPRPAEAFF
CDR3 DNA: TGTGCCTGGAGTCCGCGACCGGCAGAAGCTTTCTTT

clone size: few
J gene: TRBJ1-1
D gene: -
V gene: TRBV5-6
CDR3 protein: CASSSYVAPEAFF
CDR3 DNA: TGTGCCAGCAGCTCCTACGTGGCCCCTGAAGCTTTCTTT

clone size: once
J gene: TRBJ2-5
D gene: -
V gene: TRBV11-3
CDR3 protein: CASSLDGVETQYF
CDR3 DNA: TGTGCCAGCAGCTTAGACGGGGTGGAGACCCAGTACTTC

clone size: -
J gene: TRBJ2-7
D gene: -
V gene: TRBV10-3
CDR3 protein: CAISAGTSGYEQYF
CDR3 DNA: TGTGCCATCAGTGCGGGCACCTCGGGTTACGAGCAGTACTTC

clone size: -
J gene: TRBJ2-3
D gene: TRBD2
V gene: TRBV27
CDR3 protein: CASPLPRGGHPDTQYF
CDR3 DNA: TGTGCCAGCCCCCTGCCGCGGGGGGGCCACCCAGATACGCAGTATTTT

clone size: -
J gene: TRBJ2-7
D gene: TRBD1
V gene: TRBV5-6
CDR3 protein: CASSRGTGNYEQYF
CDR3 DNA: TGTGCCAGCAGCCGCGGGACAGGGAATTACGAGCAGTACTTC

clone size: few
J gene: TRBJ2-7
D gene: -
V gene: TRBV7-3
CDR3 protein: CASSLTGTPDSEQYF
CDR3 DNA: TGTGCCAGCAGCTTAACCGGGACTCCCGACAGCGAGCAGTACTTC

clone size: -
J gene: TRBJ1-5
D gene: -
V gene: TRBV30
CDR3 protein: CAWRSQVSNQPQHF
CDR3 DNA: TGTGCCTGGAGGTCCCAAGTGAGCAATCAGCCCCAGCATTTT

clone size: once
J gene: TRBJ1-1
D gene: -
V gene: TRBV5-4
CDR3 protein: CASRSLQGTEAFF
CDR3 DNA: TGTGCCAGCAGGTCATTACAGGGCACTGAAGCTTTCTTT

clone size: few
J gene: TRBJ1-6
D gene: -
V gene: TRBV19
CDR3 protein: CASSPLTPLNSPLHF
CDR3 DNA: TGTGCCAGTAGTCCGTTGACTCCCCTAAATTCACCCCTCCACTTT

clone size: -
J gene: TRBJ2-7
D gene: TRBD1
V gene: TRBV28
CDR3 protein: CASRTGAYEQYF
CDR3 DNA: TGTGCCAGCAGGACAGGGGCTTACGAGCAGTACTTC

clone size: -
J gene: TRBJ2-3
D gene: TRBD2
V gene: TRBV7-9
CDR3 protein: CASSPGLAGDTQYF
CDR3 DNA: TGTGCCAGCAGCCCCGGACTAGCGGGAGATACGCAGTATTTT

clone size: -
J gene: TRBJ2-7
D gene: -
V gene: TRBV5-5
CDR3 protein: CASSLNGWAIAGGSEQYF
CDR3 DNA: TGTGCCAGCAGCTTGAACGGGTGGGCTATCGCTGGGGGGAGCGAGCAGTACTTC

clone size: -
J gene: TRBJ2-5
D gene: -
V gene: TRBV11-2
CDR3 protein: CASSTSGTRQETQYF
CDR3 DNA: TGTGCCAGCAGCACGTCCGGGACAAGACAAGAGACCCAGTACTTC

clone size: few
J gene: TRBJ1-1
D gene: -
V gene: TRBV7-2
CDR3 protein: CASSTSYTEAFF
CDR3 DNA: TGTGCCAGCAGCACCTCGTACACTGAAGCTTTCTTT

clone size: -
J gene: TRBJ2-6
D gene: -
V gene: TRBV30
CDR3 protein: CAWSVGGANVLTF
CDR3 DNA: TGTGCCTGGAGTGTGGGCGGGGCCAACGTCCTGACTTTC

clone size: -
J gene: TRBJ2-2
D gene: -
V gene: TRBV5-4
CDR3 protein: CASSFMGGNTGELFF
CDR3 DNA: TGTGCCAGCAGCTTTATGGGGGGAAACACCGGGGAGCTGTTTTTT